Shown below are 5 T cell receptor beta chains from a single sample sequenced in a study of cytomegalovirus exposure and HLA in healthy donors. PCR involved 60 Vbeta and 13 Jbeta primers. Generated by immunoSEQ multiplex PCR, the TCRdb table keeps only in-frame clones and is missing some. The data contain 150,000 or so clones, about four fifths of them seen just once; the ten biggest clones take up 0.95% to 1.3%. Sequenced: PBMCs. The receptors stem from a man aged 25 to 40 in good health and CMV-seronegative.

CDR3: CASSFPGLAGGPKYEQYF. The CDR3 nucleotides read TGCGCCAGCAGCTTTCCGGGACTAGCGGGAGGGCCAAAATACGAGCAGTACTTC. The rearrangement links TRBV5-1 to TRBJ2-7; 16 nucleotides line up with TRBD2. CDR3 size: 18 residues. Trimming at V came to 2 bases and at J to 4 bases, leaving 9 bases not matched to a gene. Germline CDR1 and CDR2: SGHRS and YFSETQ. Based on the CDR3 plus reference TRBV5-1 and TRBJ2-7, the full variable domain is KAGVTQTPRYLIKTRGQQVTLSCSPISGHRSVSWYQQTPGQGLQFLFEYFSETQRNKGNFPGRFSGRQFSNSRSEMNVSTLELGDSALYLCASSFPGLAGGPKYEQYFGPGTRLTVT.

This chain joins TRBV6-1 and TRBJ1-5; TRBD1 aligns across 8 bases. The V and J ends lost 2 bases and 0 bases, in that order; junction bases with no gene match: 3. This CDR3 spans 16 amino acids. Germline CDR1 is MNHNS and CDR2 is SASEGT. The CDR3 loop is CASSETRGLSNQPQHF. Here the CDR3 DNA reads TGTGCCAGCAGTGAAACCAGGGGGCTTAGCAATCAGCCCCAGCATTTT.

The chain couples TRBV5-8 to TRBJ2-7; tentatively, D is TRBD1 (5 bases). The length of the CDR3 is 15 residues. Trimming removed 4 bases from V and 3 bases from J, with 17 bases in between. CDR1 and CDR2 (germline): SGHTS, YDEGEE. CDR3 protein: CASSVGIGVFYEQYF. The CDR3 DNA sequence: TGTGCCAGCAGCGTTGGTATAGGGGTTTTCTACGAGCAGTACTTC.

The genes are TRBV5-1 and TRBJ2-1; a possible D gene is TRBD2 (6 bases). Germline V gene lookup returns CDR1 SGHRS and CDR2 YFSETQ. This CDR3 spans 14 amino acids. Trimming shortened V by 2 bases and J by 7 bases, and 13 bases separated the two germline ends. CDR3 amino acids: CASSLTGEGNEQFF. The CDR3 coding sequence is TGCGCCAGCAGCTTAACGGGAGAAGGAAATGAGCAGTTCTTC. Supplemented by reference TRBV5-1 and TRBJ2-1, the full variable domain reads KAGVTQTPRYLIKTRGQQVTLSCSPISGHRSVSWYQQTPGQGLQFLFEYFSETQRNKGNFPGRFSGRQFSNSRSEMNVSTLELGDSALYLCASSLTGEGNEQFFGPGTRLTVL.

This rearrangement joins TRBV29-1 to TRBJ2-1, with 11 bases lining up with TRBD1. Germline V CDR1 and CDR2: SQVTM, ANQGSEA. CDR3 length: 15 residues. The CDR3 sequence: CSALTGTGGYNEQFF. In DNA form, the CDR3 reads TGCAGTGCTCTTACCGGGACAGGGGGCTACAATGAGCAGTTCTTC.